This T cell receptor beta chain emerged from a study of T cell responses to AZD1222 COVID-19 vaccine. Repertoires were generated with immunoSEQ multiplex PCR, while TCRdb's copy carries only in-frame clones and drops some. The data contain 120,000 to 150,000 clones, almost 90% of them singletons. Worth noting for this clone: What it binds is not known.

The germline V gene encodes CDR1 MNHEY and CDR2 SMNVEV (reference sequence). This CDR3 spans 14 amino acids. The V gene end was trimmed by 6 bases and the J gene end by 4 bases; junction bases not matched to a gene: 8. Study results and limitations: With two AZD1222 doses given, Spike-specific TCR breadth and depth both rose.

The starting material was peripheral blood, obtained on day 0 of AZD1222 vaccination. V usage is TRBV27 and J usage is TRBJ2-7; the match to TRBD1 covers 8 bases. The origin of this receptor is an adult in good health. For the CDR3, the DNA is TGTGCCAGCAGGGGGGACAGGTATTCTTACGAGCAGTACTTC. The encoded protein is CASRGDRYSYEQYF.